Presented here are 7 T cell receptor beta chains from one specimen sequenced in a study of early T cells in non-severe SARS-CoV-2 infection. One entry per CDR3 protein results from TCRdb running MiXCR on the 5' RACE reads. The sample contains 55,000 to 75,000 distinct CDR3 sequences, roughly 10% of which appear only once. What was sequenced was whole blood. The receptors originated from an adult who was a healthcare worker with PCR-confirmed SARS-CoV-2 infection or an uninfected control (not recorded which).

The chain links TRBV5-4 to TRBJ2-7; 7 bases match TRBD2. With V trimmed by 4 bases and J by 0 bases, 7 bases remained unmatched. The CDR3 is 15 amino acids. CDR1 SGHNT and CDR2 YYREEE come from the germline V gene (reference sequence). The CDR3 bases are TGTGCCAGCAGCAGCCGGACTAGTCGCTCCTACGAGCAGTACTTC. Protein product: CASSSRTSRSYEQYF. Combining the CDR3 with reference TRBV5-4 and TRBJ2-7 gives the whole variable domain ETGVTQSPTHLIKTRGQQVTLRCSSQSGHNTVSWYQQALGQGPQFIFQYYREEENGRGNFPPRFSGLQFPNYSSELNVNALELDDSALYLCASSSRTSRSYEQYFGPGTRLTVT.

V gene TRBV19 combines with J gene TRBJ1-1; TRBD1 might be the D (5 bases). Per germline, CDR1 LNHDA and CDR2 SQIVND (reference sequence). The CDR3 sequence is 15 residues long. Trimming took off 3 bases at V and 7 bases at J, with 18 bases between the two ends. The CDR3 spells CASSMFAGLESEAFF. Here the CDR3 DNA reads TGTGCCAGTAGTATGTTCGCAGGGTTAGAGAGTGAAGCTTTCTTT.

This clonotype was recorded many times. The V and J genes are TRBV28 and TRBJ2-3, with D tentatively TRBD1 or TRBD2 (5 bases each). V lost 5 bases to trimming and J lost 2 bases, with 14 bases between them. The CDR3 spans 15 residues. In germline, CDR1 is MDHEN, CDR2 SYDVKM. CDR3 region: CASSRDGRFTDTQYF. CDR3 DNA: TGTGCCAGCAGTAGGGACGGACGTTTCACAGATACGCAGTATTTT. Full variable domain (rest looked up from reference TRBV28 and TRBJ2-3): DVKVTQSSRYLVKRTGEKVFLECVQDMDHENMFWYRQDPGLGLRLIYFSYDVKMKEKGDIPEGYSVSREKKERFSLILESASTNQTSMYLCASSRDGRFTDTQYFGPGTRLTVL.

In its sample, this clonotype was seen a few times. The chain joins TRBV9 to TRBJ2-1; TRBD1 is a possible D gene (5 bases). The CDR3 has 12 residues. V lost 3 bases, J lost 6 bases, and 7 bases lay in between. The germline CDR1 and CDR2 sequences are SGDLS and YYNGEE. DNA for the CDR3: TGTGCCAGCAGCGGACAGACCAATGAGCAGTTCTTC. It codes for CASSGQTNEQFF. The whole variable domain, remainder taken from reference TRBV9 and TRBJ2-1, is DSGVTQTPKHLITATGQRVTLRCSPRSGDLSVYWYQQSLDQGLQFLIQYYNGEERAKGNILERFSAQQFPDLHSELNLSSLELGDSALYFCASSGQTNEQFFGPGTRLTVL.

This clonotype came up many times. The V and J genes are TRBV9 and TRBJ2-6, with a possible D match to TRBD1 (5 bases). The CDR3 is 18 residues long. V lost 0 bases, J lost 0 bases, and 13 bases lay in between. Germline V lookup: CDR1 SGDLS, CDR2 YYNGEE. The CDR3 nucleotides read TGTGCCAGCAGCGTAGTGGGCAGGGAAACCTCTGGGGCCAACGTCCTGACTTTC. Its protein product is CASSVVGRETSGANVLTF.

There are a few counts of this clonotype. This rearrangement joins TRBV3-1 to TRBJ2-7, with a weak D call TRBD2 (6 bases). Trimming stripped 4 bases from V and 0 bases from J, with 13 bases between. This CDR3 comprises 15 residues. The germline CDR1 and CDR2 sequences are LGHDT and YNNKEL (reference sequence). The CDR3 DNA follows: TGTGCCAGCAGCCGGATCGGAGGGCCCTCCTACGAGCAGTACTTC. Protein sequence: CASSRIGGPSYEQYF.

This clonotype was observed a few times. DNA for the CDR3: TGCGCCAGCAGCCAAGATTCGGTGGTTGTGGACAGGGTATTCACCGGGGAGCTGTTTTTT. Its translation is CASSQDSVVVDRVFTGELFF. The gene calls are TRBV4-1 and TRBJ2-2; TRBD1 aligns across 8 bases. With V trimmed by 0 bases and J by 4 bases, 16 bases remained unmatched. The CDR3 sequence is 20 residues long. Germline-derived CDR1 and CDR2 are MGHRA and YSYEKL.